The next 20 T cell receptor beta chains were all read from a single sample in a study of yellow fever vaccine responses in identical twins. MiXCR was run by TCRdb on the RT-PCR reads, yielding one entry per CDR3 protein. The sample includes about 18,000 distinct CDR3 sequences, roughly 60% of them seen just once. This material consisted of T cells from blood (PBMCs), unsorted or a sorted subset (not recorded which), taken before or after yellow fever vaccination (not recorded which). Every receptor here comes from a woman under 30 who received the yellow fever vaccine.

This clonotype was counted between two and nine times. This chain links TRBV12-3 or TRBV12-4 with TRBJ2-5; D not certain. The CDR3 is made up of 14 amino acids. Between the trimmed V and J ends, which lost 1 base and 7 bases, there was a span of 13 bases. As DNA, the CDR3 is TGTGCCAGCAGTTTAGACGGTGGGCGAGGGACCCAGTACTTC. Translation: CASSLDGGRGTQYF.

This chain uses TRBV27 with TRBJ2-7, with 13 nucleotides matching TRBD2. The V segment lost 5 bases and the J segment 7 bases; nucleotides outside the gene matches: 17. This CDR3 is built from 18 residues. Germline V lookup: CDR1 MNHEY, CDR2 SMNVEV (reference sequence). The CDR3 DNA reads TGTGCCAGCAGTCGAATCCTCCCCGGGACTAGCGGGATAAAAGAGCAGTACTTC. Translation: CASSRILPGTSGIKEQYF.

This clonotype came up a few times. The chain uses TRBV24-1 and TRBJ2-1; 15 positions match TRBD2. J was trimmed by 10 bases and V by 3 bases; bases with no gene match: 3. This CDR3 has 15 amino acids. Per germline, CDR1 KGHDR and CDR2 SFDVKD. This chain's CDR3 is CATSDPGLAGGEQFF. In nucleotides, the CDR3 is TGTGCCACCAGTGATCCCGGACTAGCGGGAGGGGAGCAGTTCTTC.

The chain employs TRBV19 and TRBJ2-1; no definite D call. Trimming pared 4 bases from V and 9 bases from J, leaving 7 bases between. From germline, CDR1 is LNHDA and CDR2 SQIVND (reference sequence). This CDR3 comprises 11 residues. The CDR3 DNA reads as TGTGCCAGTAGTAGTATAGCTGAGCAGTTCTTC. Translated, it gives CASSSIAEQFF.

The chain joins TRBV18 to TRBJ2-1; tentatively, D is TRBD2 (5 bases). The CDR3 contains 12 residues. V was cut by 8 bases and J by 12 bases, with 17 bases left in between. Germline assignment: CDR1 KGHSH and CDR2 LQKENI. CDR3 sequence (DNA): TGTGCCAGCACTGCAGCGGCCAGGCTGCAGTTCTTC. Protein: CASTAAARLQFF.

This clonotype turned up a few times. V and J are TRBV2 and TRBJ2-7, with TRBD1 matching over 7 bases. Germline V gives CDR1 SNHLY, CDR2 FYNNEI. J was trimmed by 4 bases and V by 4 bases; bases with no gene match: 1. The CDR3 has 12 residues. The CDR3 region has the DNA TGTGCCAGCAGTGCACAGGGGTACGAGCAGTACTTC. Translating gives CASSAQGYEQYF.

The rearrangement uses TRBV12-3 or TRBV12-4 and TRBJ1-2; the match to TRBD1 covers 7 bases. The CDR3 runs to 14 residues. Trimming took 8 bases from V and 2 from J; bases not matched to a gene: 8. CDR3 DNA: TGTGCCAGCTCCCAACAGGGGCGGAACTATGGCTACACCTTC. Protein: CASSQQGRNYGYTF.

This clonotype was recorded once. The V and J genes are TRBV19 and TRBJ2-2, with 9 bases lining up with TRBD1. Germline V gene sequence: CDR1 LNHDA, CDR2 SQIVND (reference sequence). J gave up 5 bases and V 5 bases, and 9 bases lay outside the gene matches. The CDR3 has 16 residues. DNA of the CDR3: TGTGCCAGTAGTGACTACAGGGGGCGCGGAACCGGGGAGCTGTTTTTT. Amino acids: CASSDYRGRGTGELFF.

In its sample, this clonotype was seen a few times. The V and J genes are TRBV7-6 and TRBJ2-1; possibly TRBD1 for D (5 bases). Germline CDR1 reads SGHVS; CDR2 reads FNYEAQ. The CDR3 extends over 15 amino acids. Trimming took 1 base from V and 9 from J, leaving 16 bases between them. In DNA, the CDR3 is TGTGCCAGCAGCTTAGGTAGGGTACTCCAGGGTGAGCAGTTCTTC. It codes for CASSLGRVLQGEQFF.

V and J are TRBV20-1 and TRBJ2-2; TRBD2 aligns across 10 bases. V was clipped by 4 bases and J by 7 bases; unmatched bases: 6. Germline assignment: CDR1 DFQATT and CDR2 SNEGSKA (reference sequence). This CDR3 contains 14 residues. The CDR3 loop is CSATEREGNGELFF. The CDR3 nucleotides read TGCAGTGCTACAGAGCGGGAGGGCAACGGGGAGCTGTTTTTT.

The gene calls are TRBV7-3 and TRBJ2-5, with 9 bases aligning to TRBD1. The CDR3 length is 14 residues. V shed 5 bases and J 4 bases; nucleotides not matched to a gene: 5. CDR1 is SGHTA, CDR2 FQGTGA, per germline. The CDR3 protein is CASSPGTGLETQYF. The CDR3 DNA sequence: TGTGCCAGCAGCCCGGGGACAGGGCTAGAGACCCAGTACTTC.

J is TRBJ1-2 and V is TRBV3-1; 7 bases fit TRBD1. Trimming removed 4 bases from V and 2 bases from J; junction bases left unmatched: 1. The length of the CDR3 is 13 residues. The germline gives CDR1 LGHDT, CDR2 YNNKEL (reference sequence). CDR3 residues: CASSLGQNYGYTF. The CDR3 DNA follows: TGTGCCAGCAGCCTGGGACAGAACTATGGCTACACCTTC.

The V and J genes are TRBV11-3 and TRBJ2-7; 7 nucleotides line up with TRBD2. The junction had 3 bases not matched to a gene; V was cut back by 1 base and J by 3 bases. This CDR3 contains 14 residues. Germline V lookup: CDR1 SGHNT, CDR2 YENEEA. For the CDR3, the DNA is TGTGCCAGCAGCTTAGGACTAGCAGGCTACGAGCAGTACTTC. Protein sequence: CASSLGLAGYEQYF.

This chain joins TRBV7-6 and TRBJ1-4; D may be TRBD1 (6 bases). CDR1 and CDR2 from the germline V gene are SGHVS and FNYEAQ. The V end lost 1 base, the J end lost 2 bases, and 11 bases lay between the germline ends. The CDR3 contains 16 residues. The CDR3 loop is CASSLGTATTNEKLFF. The CDR3 DNA follows: TGTGCCAGCAGCTTAGGGACAGCGACCACTAATGAAAAACTGTTTTTT.

CDR3 region: CASSPNRLAEPEQFF. The DNA for the CDR3 is TGTGCCAGCAGCCCCAATCGGCTAGCGGAACCAGAGCAGTTCTTC. This chain joins TRBV11-2 and TRBJ2-1, with TRBD2 matching 7 bases. The CDR3 loop spans 15 amino acids. From germline, CDR1 is SGHAT and CDR2 FQNNGV. V trimming: 5 bases; J trimming: 10 bases; junction bases outside the gene matches: 14.

The chain links TRBV5-1 to TRBJ1-1, with 7 bases aligning to TRBD1. Germline V gene lookup returns CDR1 SGHRS and CDR2 YFSETQ. The CDR3 sequence is 15 residues long. J lost 1 base, V lost 4 bases, and 7 bases had no gene match. The CDR3 spells CASSNPDRQNTEAFF. Here the CDR3 DNA reads TGCGCCAGCAGCAACCCGGACAGGCAGAACACTGAAGCTTTCTTT.

The chain is built from TRBV6-2 or TRBV6-3 and TRBJ1-5; D gene unclear. In germline, CDR1 is MNHEY, CDR2 SVGEGT. V gave up 4 bases and J gave up 3 bases, with 10 bases separating them. The CDR3 runs to 14 residues. The CDR3 sequence is CASSSTVNNQPQHF. In DNA, the CDR3 is TGTGCCAGCAGTTCCACAGTGAACAATCAGCCCCAGCATTTT.

The chain joins TRBV11-1 to TRBJ2-1; maybe TRBD1 (5 bases). The germline gives CDR1 SGHAT, CDR2 FQDESV (reference sequence). The CDR3 consists of 19 residues. V was trimmed by 5 bases and J by 0 bases, leaving 23 bases between them. CDR3 in DNA: TGTGCCAGCAGCCGCCAGGGCAGCTACCGGGCAAGCTCCTACAATGAGCAGTTCTTC. Translation: CASSRQGSYRASSYNEQFF.

The chain combines TRBV20-1 with TRBJ2-7, with 11 bases identical to TRBD1. Germline V gene lookup returns CDR1 DFQATT and CDR2 SNEGSKA (reference sequence). Unmatched junction bases numbered 5, after V lost 3 bases and J lost 7 bases. The CDR3 extends over 13 amino acids. The CDR3 nucleotides read TGCAGTGCTAGCGGACAGGGGGCGAAGGAGCAGTACGTC. This gives the protein CSASGQGAKEQYV.

In its sample, this clonotype was seen a few times. Since the CDR3 does not end with the conserved phenylalanine or tryptophan, this likely comes from a read error. The rearrangement uses TRBV9 and TRBJ2-3, with D maybe TRBD2 (5 bases). Per the germline V gene, CDR1 is SGDLS and CDR2 is YYNGEE. Trimming removed 0 bases from V and 4 bases from J, with 12 bases in between. This CDR3 contains 15 residues. The CDR3 DNA sequence: TGTGCCAGCAGCGTAGGAGGGATTGGGGCAGATACGCAGTATCTA. Translation: CASSVGGIGADTQYL.